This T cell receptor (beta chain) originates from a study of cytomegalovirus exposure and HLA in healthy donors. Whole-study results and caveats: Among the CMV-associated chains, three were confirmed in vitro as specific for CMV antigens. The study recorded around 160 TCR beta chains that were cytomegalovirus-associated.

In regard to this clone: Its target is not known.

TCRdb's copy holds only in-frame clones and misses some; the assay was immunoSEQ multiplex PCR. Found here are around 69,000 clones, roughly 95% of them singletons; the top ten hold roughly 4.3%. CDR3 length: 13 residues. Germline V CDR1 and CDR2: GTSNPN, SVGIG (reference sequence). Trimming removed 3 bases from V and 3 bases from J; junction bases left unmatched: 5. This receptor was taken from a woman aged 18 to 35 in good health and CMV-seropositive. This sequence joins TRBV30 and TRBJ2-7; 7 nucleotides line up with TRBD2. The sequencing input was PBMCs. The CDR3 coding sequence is TGTGCCTGGAGGGGTGGGGGGGGCTACGAGCAGTACTTC. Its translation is CAWRGGGGYEQYF.